These T cell receptor beta chains were read from a single sample in a study of blood T cells in healthy people across ages. TCRdb redid the calling of the 5' RACE reads with MiXCR, one entry per CDR3 protein. The table has roughly 1.6 million distinct CDR3 sequences, 30% to 40% seen once. The sample consisted of blood. The receptors come from a woman aged 25-40 years in good health. CDR3s include the opening cysteine and the closing phenylalanine or tryptophan. Rows give clone size only sometimes, using once, few, many, or a class for an expanded clone.

J gene: TRBJ2-7; V gene: TRBV28; clone size: .; CDR3 protein: CASSPPKTGYGEEQYF
J gene: TRBJ2-1; V gene: TRBV4-1; clone size: few; CDR3 protein: CASSQTGLALNEQFF
J gene: TRBJ2-3; V gene: TRBV10-3; clone size: .; CDR3 protein: CAISTRTRPDTQYF
J gene: TRBJ2-3; V gene: TRBV6-2/TRBV6-3; clone size: few; CDR3 protein: CASSRTSGAGTQYF
J gene: .; V gene: TRBV11-2; clone size: .; CDR3 protein: CASSLDPPSGGRETQYF
J gene: TRBJ2-5; V gene: TRBV6-1; clone size: .; CDR3 protein: CASSEKPWLAQETQYF
J gene: TRBJ2-1; V gene: TRBV7-3; clone size: .; CDR3 protein: CASSSVPPGQGQGEQFF
J gene: TRBJ2-7; V gene: TRBV28; clone size: many; CDR3 protein: CASSYGTHSYEQYF
J gene: TRBJ2-3; V gene: TRBV20-1; clone size: few; CDR3 protein: CSARIGGTQYF
J gene: TRBJ1-1; V gene: TRBV4-1; clone size: once; CDR3 protein: CSSSQTTGAGTEAFF
J gene: TRBJ2-5; V gene: TRBV5-1; clone size: few; CDR3 protein: CASSLVAFKETQYF
J gene: TRBJ2-7; V gene: TRBV18; clone size: .; CDR3 protein: CASSQGAGGFSDEQYF
J gene: TRBJ2-7; V gene: TRBV6-6; clone size: many; CDR3 protein: CASSWTGNYEQYF
J gene: TRBJ2-2; V gene: TRBV10-1; clone size: few; CDR3 protein: CASSAQRERRPGELFF
J gene: TRBJ2-1; V gene: TRBV3-1; clone size: few; CDR3 protein: CASSRQPLLAGGGYNEQFF
J gene: TRBJ2-1; V gene: TRBV9; clone size: .; CDR3 protein: CASKPPGTGDDEQFF
J gene: TRBJ1-1; V gene: TRBV14; clone size: .; CDR3 protein: CASGDLMNTEAFF
J gene: TRBJ2-5; V gene: TRBV3-1; clone size: .; CDR3 protein: CASSLSPYVEQYF
J gene: TRBJ2-7; V gene: TRBV6-6; clone size: .; CDR3 protein: CASSYSNAASYEQYF
J gene: TRBJ1-5; V gene: TRBV7-9; clone size: few; CDR3 protein: CASSETGVNQPQHF
J gene: TRBJ2-3; V gene: TRBV20-1; clone size: .; CDR3 protein: CSAMRGGARTDTQYF
J gene: TRBJ2-6; V gene: TRBV9; clone size: .; CDR3 protein: CASSVIPGSGANVRTF
J gene: TRBJ2-7; V gene: TRBV29-1; clone size: many; CDR3 protein: CSVEDRSGAYEQYF
J gene: TRBJ2-5; V gene: TRBV27; clone size: .; CDR3 protein: CASSWGLRETQYF
J gene: TRBJ2-3; V gene: TRBV20-1; clone size: .; CDR3 protein: CSAGGASGRASADTQYF
J gene: TRBJ2-1; V gene: TRBV27; clone size: .; CDR3 protein: CASSSGGQGKYNEQFF
J gene: TRBJ1-2; V gene: TRBV5-6; clone size: .; CDR3 protein: CASRRTGRDYGYTF
J gene: TRBJ2-5; V gene: TRBV30; clone size: few; CDR3 protein: CAWSSTGQGQEAQYF
J gene: TRBJ2-1; V gene: TRBV24-1; clone size: once; CDR3 protein: CATTSASGDRNEQFF
J gene: TRBJ2-7; V gene: TRBV14; clone size: once; CDR3 protein: CASMLGTGTVHEQYF
J gene: TRBJ2-1; V gene: TRBV3-1; clone size: many; CDR3 protein: CASSQSGGENEQFF
J gene: TRBJ2-7; V gene: TRBV9; clone size: .; CDR3 protein: CASSPDSRNYEQYF
J gene: TRBJ2-3; V gene: TRBV11-2; clone size: .; CDR3 protein: CASSWLRGIDTQYF
J gene: TRBJ2-7; V gene: TRBV7-2; clone size: few; CDR3 protein: CASSEGLAPRVQYF
J gene: TRBJ1-2; V gene: TRBV7-9; clone size: .; CDR3 protein: CASSPIPGQADYGYTF
J gene: TRBJ2-7; V gene: TRBV6-1; clone size: few; CDR3 protein: CASIGPYEQYF
J gene: TRBJ2-3; V gene: TRBV12-3/TRBV12-4; clone size: few; CDR3 protein: CASSFDGNPSTDTQYF
J gene: TRBJ2-5; V gene: TRBV9; clone size: .; CDR3 protein: CASSESGGLRETQYF
J gene: TRBJ2-3; V gene: TRBV13; clone size: few; CDR3 protein: CASSPRLAGGSGQYF
J gene: TRBJ2-7; V gene: TRBV7-9; clone size: .; CDR3 protein: CASSLDEGLGFVEQYF